This T cell receptor (beta chain) was captured by sequencing in a study of T cells expressing NK-cell markers. Looking at the study overall: The authors derived TCR beta repertoires from sorted CD3+CD56+NKG2C+, CD3+CD56+NKG2C- and CD3+CD56-NKG2C+ T cells. Sequenced donors, eight in total, included seven who were HCMV-seropositive and one who was seronegative.

The CDR3 totals 14 residues. The germline gives CDR1 ENHRY, CDR2 SYGVKD. TCRdb re-called the 5' RACE reads and shows each CDR3 protein once, DNA omitted. This sample's table reports approximately 440,000 distinct CDR3 sequences. Material: blood T cells: a sorted CD56 or NKG2C T cell subset, CD4+ or CD8+ T cells, or bulk PBMC T cells (not recorded which). V gene TRBV10-3 combines with J gene TRBJ2-5; with no DNA, the TCRdb D assignment of TRBD2 cannot be verified. The clonotype originates from a woman aged 45 to 65 in good health. The chain's CDR3 is CAIRGEGGQETQYF.